This entry lists 5 T cell receptor beta chains sequenced from one sample in a study of OX40 agonist ivuxolimab in advanced cancers. Measured with immunoSEQ multiplex PCR; TCRdb has only the in-frame clones, and not every one. This sample has 50,000 to 75,000 clones, with about 90% found just once. The sample in question was CD4+ or CD8+ T cells sorted from blood, obtained in a trial of the OX40 agonist ivuxolimab. The receptor set was obtained from an adult with an advanced solid tumor such as melanoma, head and neck, liver or kidney cancer.

The chain has TRBV5-4 and TRBJ2-3; 7 bases agree with TRBD2. Per the germline V gene, CDR1 is SGHNT and CDR2 is YYREEE (reference sequence). This CDR3 has 15 residues. J lost 6 bases, V lost 4 bases, and 11 bases had no gene match. For the CDR3, the DNA is TGTGCCAGCAGCCGGGGGGATGGGGGTTTTGATACGCAGTATTTT. Amino acids: CASSRGDGGFDTQYF. The full variable domain, its missing parts supplied by reference TRBV5-4 and TRBJ2-3, is ETGVTQSPTHLIKTRGQQVTLRCSSQSGHNTVSWYQQALGQGPQFIFQYYREEENGRGNFPPRFSGLQFPNYSSELNVNALELDDSALYLCASSRGDGGFDTQYFGPGTRLTVL.

In its sample, this clone was seen once. This chain links TRBV2 with TRBJ1-5; 10 nucleotides agree with TRBD1. Germline CDR1 reads SNHLY; CDR2 reads FYNNEI. Losses at the gene ends were 5 bases for V and 8 bases for J; bases not matched to a gene: 6. The CDR3 extends over 14 amino acids. The CDR3: CASSRDRGREPQHF. CDR3 sequence (DNA): TGTGCCAGCAGTAGGGACAGGGGAAGGGAGCCCCAGCATTTT.

This clone was observed once. The chain links TRBV11-2 to TRBJ2-3; D not certain. The CDR3 consists of 15 residues. CDR1 and CDR2 from the germline V gene are SGHAT and FQNNGV. The V and J ends lost 3 bases and 2 bases respectively, with 12 bases between them. CDR3 residues: CASSFMAENTDTQYF. In DNA, the CDR3 is TGTGCCAGCAGCTTTATGGCGGAAAACACAGATACGCAGTATTTT. Full variable domain (remainder filled in from reference TRBV11-2 and TRBJ2-3): EAGVAQSPRYKIIEKRQSVAFWCNPISGHATLYWYQQILGQGPKLLIQFQNNGVVDDSQLPKDRFSAERLKGVDSTLKIQPAKLEDSAVYLCASSFMAENTDTQYFGPGTRLTVL.

The chain employs TRBV6-5 and TRBJ2-4; D unclear. The CDR3 sequence is 12 residues long. The V gene lost 2 bases and the J gene lost 9 bases, with 8 bases spanning the gap. CDR1 and CDR2 from the germline V gene are MNHEY and SVGAGI. The CDR3 loop is CASSYRSGIQYF. The CDR3 region has the DNA TGTGCCAGCAGTTACAGGTCAGGCATTCAGTACTTC.

The chain recombines TRBV5-1 with TRBJ2-5; TRBD2 aligns across 12 bases. CDR1 is SGHRS and CDR2 is YFSETQ in the germline V gene. Trimming removed 0 bases from V and 5 bases from J; junction bases left unmatched: 8. The CDR3 is 17 residues long. The CDR3 DNA is TGCGCCAGCAGCTTGGCCCTAGCGGGGGGGGTCCTGGAGACCCAGTACTTC. Protein: CASSLALAGGVLETQYF.